This passage covers 19 T cell receptor beta chains from one sample sequenced in a study of OX40 agonist ivuxolimab in advanced cancers. This table comes from immunoSEQ multiplex PCR, and its TCRdb copy is limited to in-frame clones, with some not included. The sample lists roughly 25,000 clones, approximately 90% occurring once. Sample: CD4+ or CD8+ T cells sorted from blood, taken in a trial of the OX40 agonist ivuxolimab. The receptors come from an adult with an advanced solid tumor such as melanoma, head and neck, liver or kidney cancer.

The chain employs TRBV28 and TRBJ2-7; D is undetermined. Trimming shortened V by 6 bases and J by 4 bases, and 16 bases separated the two germline ends. In germline, CDR1 is MDHEN, CDR2 SYDVKM. The length of the CDR3 is 14 residues. The CDR3 loop reads CASSSRPQVYEQYF. The CDR3 DNA reads TGTGCCAGCAGCTCGCGGCCTCAGGTTTACGAGCAGTACTTC.

This clone appeared a single time. The V gene is TRBV29-1, the J gene TRBJ1-4, with TRBD1 identical over 8 bases. From germline, CDR1 is SQVTM and CDR2 ANQGSEA. Germline trimming cut 5 bases from V and 0 bases from J; bases unmatched to any gene: 8. This CDR3 region has 16 residues. This CDR3 is CSVRTGFGSTNEKLFF. DNA for the CDR3: TGCAGCGTTAGGACAGGGTTCGGTTCAACTAATGAAAAACTGTTTTTT.

The J gene is TRBJ1-6, the V gene TRBV7-9; D gene unclear. The V and J ends lost 2 bases and 6 bases respectively, with 11 bases between them. This CDR3 comprises 15 residues. Germline assignment: CDR1 SEHNR and CDR2 FQNEAQ (reference sequence). CDR3 coding DNA: TGTGCCAGCAGCTTAACAGTCGGATTTAATTCACCCCTCCACTTT. As protein: CASSLTVGFNSPLHF.

The rearrangement joins TRBV19 to TRBJ2-7; 7 nucleotides align to TRBD1. From germline, CDR1 is LNHDA and CDR2 SQIVND (reference sequence). The CDR3 contains 13 residues. After removal of 1 base from V and 5 bases from J, the junction contained 2 bases not matched to a gene. For the CDR3, the DNA is TGTGCCAGTAGTATAGGAGGACAGGACGAGCAGTACTTC. Its translation is CASSIGGQDEQYF.

The chain is built from TRBV7-9 and TRBJ2-5, with D possibly being TRBD2 (6 bases). Germline lookup yields CDR1 SEHNR and CDR2 FQNEAQ (reference sequence). Trimming removed 4 bases from V and 7 bases from J, with 13 bases in between. There are 13 residues in the CDR3. CDR3 nucleotide sequence: TGTGCCAGCAGCTCGGGACTCCTAGGGACCCAGTACTTC. Its translation is CASSSGLLGTQYF.

V usage is TRBV13 and J usage is TRBJ1-2; D is possibly TRBD1 (5 bases). In germline, CDR1 is PRHDT, CDR2 FYEKMQ (reference sequence). V dropped 5 bases and J dropped 4 bases, with 11 bases sitting between them. The CDR3 extends over 13 amino acids. The CDR3, as DNA: TGTGCCAGCAGCCAAGGGGAAGTCTATGGCTACACCTTC. It encodes CASSQGEVYGYTF.

This chain uses TRBV7-6 with TRBJ1-1, with D unresolved. Between the trimmed V and J ends, which lost 5 bases and 0 bases, there was a span of 16 bases. Germline loops: CDR1 SGHVS, CDR2 FNYEAQ. The CDR3 totals 16 residues. CDR3 loop: CASSPPFESLNTEAFF. The CDR3, as DNA: TGTGCCAGCAGCCCTCCCTTTGAGTCTTTGAACACTGAAGCTTTCTTT.

This chain joins TRBV5-6 and TRBJ2-5; D is undetermined. V shed 2 bases and J shed 0 bases, with 8 bases lying between them. Germline CDR1 is SGHDT and CDR2 is YYEEEE. This CDR3 comprises 14 residues. CDR3 DNA sequence: TGTGCCAGCAGCTTAATCGCGGACCAAGAGACCCAGTACTTC. Translating gives CASSLIADQETQYF.

The rearrangement joins TRBV30 to TRBJ1-4; D not resolved. There are 14 residues in the CDR3. CDR1 is GTSNPN and CDR2 is SVGIG in the germline V gene (reference sequence). V lost 0 bases to trimming and J lost 5 bases, with 10 bases between them. CDR3 region: CAWSVGRVNEKLFF. For the CDR3, the DNA is TGTGCCTGGAGTGTAGGGCGTGTAAATGAAAAACTGTTTTTT.

The rearrangement joins TRBV15 to TRBJ2-5; D uncertain. The CDR3 has 11 amino acids. Germline V gene sequence: CDR1 LNHNV, CDR2 YYDKDF (reference sequence). The ends were cut back, 2 bases at V and 2 bases at J, with 0 bases in the middle. The CDR3 DNA follows: TGTGCCACCAGCAGACAAGAGACCCAGTACTTC. Translation: CATSRQETQYF.

This sequence joins TRBV19 and TRBJ1-5; TRBD1 is a possible D gene (6 bases). The germline gives CDR1 LNHDA, CDR2 SQIVND (reference sequence). CDR3 length: 17 amino acids. The germline V and J ends were trimmed by 6 bases and 0 bases, with 18 bases remaining between them. Written as DNA, the CDR3 is TGTGCCAGTAGGACGATGACAGGTCCTTATAGCAATCAGCCCCAGCATTTT. Protein product: CASRTMTGPYSNQPQHF.

Only one count was recorded for this clone. The rearrangement uses TRBV19 and TRBJ2-3, with 12 bases aligning to TRBD1. Germline CDR1 reads LNHDA; CDR2 reads SQIVND (reference sequence). This CDR3 has 16 residues. V dropped 3 bases and J dropped 5; count of bases not matched to a gene: 6. CDR3 in amino acids: CASSIWDRGPIDTQYF. CDR3 sequence (DNA): TGTGCCAGTAGTATTTGGGACAGGGGGCCTATAGATACGCAGTATTTT.

The V gene is TRBV7-8, the J gene TRBJ2-6; D gene ambiguous. Germline CDR1 and CDR2: SGHVS and FQNEAQ. V was trimmed by 2 bases and J by 0 bases, leaving 5 bases between them. CDR3 size: 15 residues. For the CDR3, the DNA is TGTGCCAGCAGCTTATTCCGCTCTGGGGCCAACGTCCTGACTTTC. Encoded protein: CASSLFRSGANVLTF.

This clone is a singleton in its sample. The chain is built from TRBV19 and TRBJ1-1; D call uncertain. Germline loops: CDR1 LNHDA, CDR2 SQIVND (reference sequence). The CDR3 runs 13 residues. V was trimmed by 4 bases and J by 1 base, leaving 7 bases between them. CDR3 sequence: CASSTYTNTEAFF. The CDR3 DNA sequence: TGTGCCAGTAGTACCTACACGAACACTGAAGCTTTCTTT.

This clone has just one count. The genes are TRBV19 and TRBJ1-1; the D is unclear. The germline V gene encodes CDR1 LNHDA and CDR2 SQIVND (reference sequence). The CDR3 is 14 residues long. V was pared by 6 bases and J by 4 bases, with 15 bases between. The CDR3 is CASSHKPSGTEAFF. The DNA for the CDR3 is TGTGCCAGTAGCCACAAACCCTCGGGCACTGAAGCTTTCTTT.

The chain joins TRBV7-8 to TRBJ2-3; TRBD2 matches at 9 bases. With V trimmed by 5 bases and J by 10 bases, 16 bases remained unmatched. There are 16 residues in the CDR3. Germline-derived CDR1 and CDR2 are SGHVS and FQNEAQ. CDR3 sequence reads: CASSRDYSGSRVAQYF. The CDR3 region has the DNA TGTGCCAGCAGCCGAGATTATAGCGGGAGTAGAGTGGCGCAGTATTTT.

V and J are TRBV6-1 and TRBJ2-1; TRBD2 aligns across 13 bases. Looked up from germline, CDR1 is MNHNS and CDR2 is SASEGT. This CDR3 region has 15 residues. V shed 6 bases and J 5 bases; nucleotides not matched to a gene: 4. DNA of the CDR3: TGTGCCAGCAGGGTAACTAGCGGGAGGGACAATGAGCAGTTCTTC. It yields the protein CASRVTSGRDNEQFF.

The J gene is TRBJ2-7, the V gene TRBV5-4; TRBD1 matches at 10 bases. Trimming removed 2 bases from V and 2 bases from J; junction bases left unmatched: 1. Germline CDR1 SGHNT, CDR2 YYREEE (reference sequence). The CDR3 extends over 14 amino acids. CDR3 protein: CASSFGTGAYEQYF. The CDR3 nucleotides read TGTGCCAGCAGCTTCGGGACAGGGGCCTACGAGCAGTACTTC. The full variable domain, its missing parts supplied by reference TRBV5-4 and TRBJ2-7, is ETGVTQSPTHLIKTRGQQVTLRCSSQSGHNTVSWYQQALGQGPQFIFQYYREEENGRGNFPPRFSGLQFPNYSSELNVNALELDDSALYLCASSFGTGAYEQYFGPGTRLTVT.

The CDR3 is CASSLSTGLPYEQYF. Here the CDR3 DNA reads TGTGCCAGCAGCTTATCGACAGGTTTACCCTACGAGCAGTACTTC. This sequence joins TRBV7-9 and TRBJ2-7; D may be TRBD1 (6 bases). V gave up 2 bases and J gave up 2 bases, with 13 bases separating them. The CDR3 loop spans 15 amino acids. Germline CDR1 and CDR2: SEHNR and FQNEAQ (reference sequence).